The 15 T cell receptor beta chains given below trace back to one sample, sequenced in a study of blood T cell repertoires in COVID-19. TCRdb's table, derived via immunoSEQ multiplex PCR, lists solely in-frame clones and lacks some. The sample consists of 200,000 to 250,000 clones, roughly nine tenths of them appearing once. Input material: peripheral blood. Receptors were obtained from a man between 60 and 75 years old who had recovered from COVID-19.

The rearrangement links TRBV20-1 to TRBJ1-2; no clear D. The germline V and J ends were trimmed by 0 bases and 4 bases, with 3 bases remaining between them. This CDR3 comprises 11 residues. Germline V CDR1 and CDR2: DFQATT, SNEGSKA (reference sequence). The CDR3 DNA is TGCAGTGCTAGAGACAGCTATGGCTACACCTTC. Its translation: CSARDSYGYTF.

V and J are TRBV6-2 or TRBV6-3 and TRBJ2-7; D remains ambiguous. V was trimmed by 0 bases and J by 7 bases, leaving 7 bases between them. Looked up from germline, CDR1 is MNHEY and CDR2 is SVGEGT. This CDR3 comprises 12 residues. The CDR3 bases are TGTGCCAGCAGTTACTCGGGCTTAGAGCAGTACTTC. Translated: CASSYSGLEQYF.

The chain recombines TRBV2 with TRBJ2-5, with no clear D. Trimming cost V 6 bases and J 5 bases, with 7 bases left between them. Germline lookup yields CDR1 SNHLY and CDR2 FYNNEI. The CDR3 has 11 residues. The CDR3 reads CASRLRETQYF. In DNA form, the CDR3 reads TGTGCCAGCAGGCTCCGGGAGACCCAGTACTTC. The full variable domain, its missing parts supplied by reference TRBV2 and TRBJ2-5, is EPEVTQTPSHQVTQMGQEVILRCVPISNHLYFYWYRQILGQKVEFLVSFYNNEISEKSEIFDDQFSVERPDGSNFTLKIRSTKLEDSAMYFCASRLRETQYFGPGTRLLVL.

This clone was seen once. This chain joins TRBV19 and TRBJ1-1; perhaps TRBD1 as D (5 bases). The CDR3 contains 14 residues. Germline CDR1 and CDR2: LNHDA and SQIVND (reference sequence). V lost 4 bases, J lost 3 bases, and 12 bases lay in between. CDR3 in DNA: TGTGCCAGTAGTACCCTCGGGGGGTACACTGAAGCTTTCTTT. It encodes CASSTLGGYTEAFF.

V gene TRBV7-3 combines with J gene TRBJ2-5; TRBD1 agrees at 10 bases. The CDR3 sequence is 15 residues long. Germline trimming cut 1 base from V and 4 bases from J; bases unmatched to any gene: 3. Germline V CDR1 and CDR2: SGHTA, FQGTGA. CDR3 amino acids: CASSLMGQGTETQYF. DNA of the CDR3: TGTGCCAGCAGCTTAATGGGACAGGGGACAGAGACCCAGTACTTC.

The CDR3 coding sequence is TGTGCCAGCAGTTACCGCTACGAGCAGTACTTC. Amino acids: CASSYRYEQYF. V and J are TRBV6-5 and TRBJ2-7; no reliable D call. The CDR3 is 11 residues long. The V end was cut by 2 bases, the J end by 3 bases, with 2 bases between. Germline loops: CDR1 MNHEY, CDR2 SVGAGI.

The chain links TRBV7-7 to TRBJ2-7; TRBD1 agrees at 9 bases. The CDR3 runs to 15 residues. V shed 5 bases and J 5 bases; nucleotides not matched to a gene: 10. Germline lookup yields CDR1 SSHAT and CDR2 FNYEAQ (reference sequence). The CDR3 DNA reads TGTGCCAGCAGCGAAGCGGGACAGGGTTTCCACGAGCAGTACTTC. Translated: CASSEAGQGFHEQYF.

The chain combines TRBV7-8 with TRBJ1-3; 7 bases are a match to TRBD1. Germline CDR1 is SGHVS and CDR2 is FQNEAQ. Trimming removed 5 bases from V and 3 bases from J; junction bases left unmatched: 10. The CDR3 is made up of 16 amino acids. DNA of the CDR3: TGTGCCAGCAGCCCCCACGTAGGGGGCGGTGGAAACACCATATATTTT. This encodes CASSPHVGGGGNTIYF.

The rearrangement uses TRBV19 and TRBJ2-5, with 9 bases fitting TRBD2. Germline V lookup: CDR1 LNHDA, CDR2 SQIVND (reference sequence). There are 16 residues in the CDR3. The ends lost 1 base at V and 1 base at J; junction bases unmatched: 4. The CDR3 here is CASSIAAAGGQETQYF. The DNA for the CDR3 is TGTGCCAGTAGTATAGCGGCAGCGGGGGGCCAAGAGACCCAGTACTTC.

V and J are TRBV18 and TRBJ2-3; 7 bases fit TRBD1. The CDR3 totals 16 residues. Germline values: CDR1 KGHSH, CDR2 LQKENI. The junction had 4 bases not matched to a gene; V was cut back by 1 base and J by 0 bases. CDR3 nucleotide sequence: TGTGCCAGCTCACCACTGGGACAGAAAAGCACAGATACGCAGTATTTT. This translates into CASSPLGQKSTDTQYF.

This rearrangement joins TRBV19 to TRBJ2-5, with 7 bases lining up with TRBD2. The CDR3 loop spans 14 amino acids. V lost 1 base, J lost 7 bases, and 6 bases stayed unmatched. The germline CDR1 and CDR2 sequences are LNHDA and SQIVND (reference sequence). The chain's CDR3 is CASSIGASGVTQYF. The CDR3 region has the DNA TGTGCCAGTAGTATAGGGGCTAGCGGTGTGACCCAGTACTTC.

This sequence joins TRBV20-1 and TRBJ1-5; unclear D gene. Between the trimmed V and J ends, which lost 3 bases and 1 base, there was a span of 10 bases. Germline-derived CDR1 and CDR2 are DFQATT and SNEGSKA (reference sequence). This CDR3 has 14 amino acids. CDR3: CSASLAGSNQPQHF. In DNA form, the CDR3 reads TGCAGTGCTAGTCTGGCGGGGAGCAATCAGCCCCAGCATTTT.

The chain is built from TRBV23-1 and TRBJ2-7; TRBD1 matches 10 bases. TRBV23-1 is an ORF; its function is uncertain. The CDR3 consists of 15 residues. V gave up 7 bases and J gave up 0 bases; unmatched junction bases: 6. The CDR3 DNA follows: TGCGCCAGCATCCTGACAGGGGGCAACTCCTACGAGCAGTACTTC. Its translation: CASILTGGNSYEQYF.

This sequence joins TRBV7-2 and TRBJ2-5; 12 bases map to TRBD2. J was trimmed by 5 bases and V by 0 bases; bases with no gene match: 4. This CDR3 is 16 amino acids long. Germline V lookup: CDR1 SGHTA, CDR2 FQGNSA. The DNA of the CDR3 is TGTGCCAGCAGCTTAGCCAGACTAGCGGGAGTGGAGACCCAGTACTTC. The encoded protein is CASSLARLAGVETQYF. The full variable domain, rest sourced from reference TRBV7-2 and TRBJ2-5, is GAGVSQSPSNKVTEKGKDVELRCDPISGHTALYWYRQSLGQGLEFLIYFQGNSAPDKSGLPSDRFSAERTGGSVSTLTIQRTQQEDSAVYLCASSLARLAGVETQYFGPGTRLLVL.

V usage is TRBV6-5 and J usage is TRBJ1-2, with D tentatively TRBD1 (6 bases). V shed 5 bases and J shed 5 bases, with 15 bases lying between them. The CDR3 contains 14 residues. Germline V gene lookup returns CDR1 MNHEY and CDR2 SVGAGI. CDR3 nucleotide sequence: TGTGCCAGCAGTCCTGGACAGTCGGCTTATGGCTACACCTTC. Translated, it gives CASSPGQSAYGYTF.